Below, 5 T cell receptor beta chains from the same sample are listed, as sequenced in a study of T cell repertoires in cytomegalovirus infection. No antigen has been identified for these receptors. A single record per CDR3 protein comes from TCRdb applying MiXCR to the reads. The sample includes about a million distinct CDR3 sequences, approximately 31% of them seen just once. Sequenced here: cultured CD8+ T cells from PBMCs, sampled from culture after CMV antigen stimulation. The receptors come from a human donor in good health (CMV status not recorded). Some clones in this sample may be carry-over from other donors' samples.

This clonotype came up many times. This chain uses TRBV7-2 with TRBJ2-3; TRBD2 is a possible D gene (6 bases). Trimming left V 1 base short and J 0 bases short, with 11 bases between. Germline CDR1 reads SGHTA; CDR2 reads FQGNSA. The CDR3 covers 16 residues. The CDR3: CASSLGGGASTDTQYF. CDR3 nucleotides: TGTGCCAGCAGCTTAGGCGGCGGGGCGAGCACAGATACGCAGTATTTT.

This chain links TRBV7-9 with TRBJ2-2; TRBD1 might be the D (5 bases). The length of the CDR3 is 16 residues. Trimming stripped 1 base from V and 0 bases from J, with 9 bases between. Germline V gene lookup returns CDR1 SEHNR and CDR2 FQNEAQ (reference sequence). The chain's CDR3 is CASSLDRPPNTGELFF. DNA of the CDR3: TGTGCCAGCAGCTTAGACAGGCCACCGAACACCGGGGAGCTGTTTTTT.

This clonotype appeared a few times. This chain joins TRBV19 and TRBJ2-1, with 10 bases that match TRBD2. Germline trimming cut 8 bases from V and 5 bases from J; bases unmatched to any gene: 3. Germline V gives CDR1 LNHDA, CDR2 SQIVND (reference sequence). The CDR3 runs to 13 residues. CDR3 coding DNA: TGTGCCAGTCTAGCGGGGGCCGACAATGAGCAGTTCTTC. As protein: CASLAGADNEQFF. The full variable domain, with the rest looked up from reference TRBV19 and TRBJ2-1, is DGGITQSPKYLFRKEGQNVTLSCEQNLNHDAMYWYRQDPGQGLRLIYYSQIVNDFQKGDIAEGYSVSREKKESFPLTVTSAQKNPTAFYLCASLAGADNEQFFGPGTRLTVL.

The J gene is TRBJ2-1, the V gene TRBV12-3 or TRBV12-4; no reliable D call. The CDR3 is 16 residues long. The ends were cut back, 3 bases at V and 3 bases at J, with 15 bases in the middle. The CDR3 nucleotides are TGTGCCAGCAGTTTCCTAACTAAGCCTATCTACAATGAGCAGTTCTTC. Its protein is CASSFLTKPIYNEQFF.

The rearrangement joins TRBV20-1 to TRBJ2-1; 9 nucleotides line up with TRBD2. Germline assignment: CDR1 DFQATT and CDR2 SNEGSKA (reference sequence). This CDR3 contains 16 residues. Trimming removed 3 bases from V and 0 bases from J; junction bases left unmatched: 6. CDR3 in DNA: TGCAGTGCTAGCCAGCGGGGGGTGGGCTCCTACAATGAGCAGTTCTTC. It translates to CSASQRGVGSYNEQFF.